This T cell receptor (beta chain) appears in the sequencing data of a study of beta chain features in type 1 diabetes. Findings and caveats of the study: PCR, the amplification step, might favor shorter templates, equally in patients and controls. Patients showed naive, central memory and Treg TCRB repertoires that appeared more similar than those of healthy donors.

Reverse transcription of all isolated RNA meant that expressed TCRB transcripts were sequenced. The repertoire was sequenced with immunoSEQ multiplex PCR; TCRdb's copy has only in-frame clones and lacks some. Altogether 120,000 to 150,000 clones are present, over 9.5% being singletons, with the ten largest covering under 1.5%. Sorting with CD45RO/CCR7/CD25/CD127/CD95/CD27 yielded naive, central memory, regulatory and stem-like memory CD4+ cells. This CDR3 is built from 15 residues. Per the germline V gene, CDR1 is SGHRS and CDR2 is YFSETQ. This clone showed up just a few times. Its antigen is as yet unknown.

The source of this sequence is a man aged 18 to 30 in good health. The sequenced sample consisted of naive CD4+ T cells from blood. The chain carries TRBV5-1 and TRBJ2-5; the match to TRBD1 covers 8 bases. The DNA end is a closer match to TRBJ2-7, so the J assignment may be wrong. The CDR3 sequence: CASSPTWTGSDEQYF. The CDR3 DNA sequence: TGCGCCAGCAGCCCGACTTGGACAGGGTCAGACGAGCAGTACTTC.